This T cell receptor (beta chain) is drawn from a study of cytomegalovirus exposure and HLA in healthy donors. The donors gave bone marrow, and they were healthy. Study observations and caveats: The sole available immune exposure information was CMV serostatus. After further analysis at a later stage, 17,000 or so TCR beta sequences were associated with HLA alleles at 0.05 false discovery rate. Most subjects had HLA-A and HLA-B alleles reportedly predicted accurately by TCR beta sequences.

This clone was observed a few times. The antigen remains unidentified. The PCR ran on 60 Vbeta and 13 Jbeta primers. Profiled with immunoSEQ multiplex PCR; TCRdb holds only in-frame clones, not every one. This table holds 100,000 to 140,000 clones, 74% found once. This TCR was recovered from a woman between 40 and 55 years old in good health and CMV-seropositive. Input material: PBMCs.

CDR3 sequence: CSVEERGWTGELFF. CDR3 nucleotides: TGCAGCGTTGAAGAAAGGGGATGGACCGGGGAGCTGTTTTTT. The rearrangement links TRBV29-1 to TRBJ2-2, with D perhaps TRBD1 (5 bases). In germline, CDR1 is SQVTM, CDR2 ANQGSEA. The V gene lost 0 bases and the J gene lost 5 bases, with 10 bases spanning the gap. The CDR3 runs 14 residues.